These 19 T cell receptor beta chains were sequenced from one sample in a study of cytomegalovirus exposure and HLA in healthy donors. It was with 60 Vbeta and 13 Jbeta primers that the PCR ran. The data were produced by immunoSEQ multiplex PCR, yet TCRdb's version contains in-frame clones alone and is incomplete. Seen here are some 150,000 clones, around 80% observed once, and the top ten hold 2.9%. The sample taken for sequencing was PBMCs. The receptors originated from a woman aged 25 to 39 in good health and CMV-seronegative.

This chain connects TRBV10-1 to TRBJ1-2; weak D call: TRBD1 (5 bases). V dropped 0 bases and J dropped 8 bases, with 19 bases sitting between them. The V gene's germline CDR1 is WNHNN and CDR2 SYGVQD (reference sequence). This CDR3 region has 16 residues. CDR3 loop: CASSESRAGRVEGYTF. CDR3 DNA: TGCGCCAGCAGTGAGTCAAGGGCCGGCAGGGTCGAGGGCTACACCTTC.

The chain has TRBV30 and TRBJ1-3; a weak D match, TRBD1 (6 bases). The CDR3 contains 11 residues. CDR1 is GTSNPN and CDR2 is SVGIG in the germline V gene (reference sequence). V lost 5 bases to trimming and J lost 4 bases, with 6 bases between them. CDR3 amino acids: CAWDRGNTIYF. CDR3 DNA: TGTGCCTGGGACAGGGGAAACACCATATATTTT.

In its sample, this clone was seen once. This rearrangement joins TRBV16 to TRBJ2-2; 7 nucleotides line up with TRBD2. Germline-derived CDR1 and CDR2 are KGHSY and FQNENV. The CDR3 has 15 amino acids. V lost 3 bases and J lost 6; bases outside the gene matches: 7. The DNA for the CDR3 is TGTGCCAGCAGCCAGGGGAGACTAGCAGCCGGGGAGCTGTTTTTT. Its protein product is CASSQGRLAAGELFF.

This clone was counted between two and nine times. This chain joins TRBV2 and TRBJ1-4, with TRBD1 matching 9 bases. The CDR3 consists of 16 residues. The germline CDR1 and CDR2 sequences are SNHLY and FYNNEI. V was clipped by 5 bases and J by 0 bases; unmatched bases: 4. The DNA for the CDR3 is TGTGCCAGCAGTCCCGGGACAGGGACAACTAATGAAAAACTGTTTTTT. It translates to CASSPGTGTTNEKLFF.

A single count supports this clone. The rearrangement joins TRBV19 to TRBJ2-7; a weak D match, TRBD1 (5 bases). CDR3 length: 13 residues. Per germline, CDR1 LNHDA and CDR2 SQIVND (reference sequence). Between the trimmed V and J ends, which lost 4 bases and 2 bases, there was a span of 9 bases. CDR3 nucleotide sequence: TGTGCCAGTAGTACAGGGTTTCCCTACGAGCAGTACTTC. This translates into CASSTGFPYEQYF.

The chain joins TRBV5-1 to TRBJ1-1; D gene uncertain. CDR1 is SGHRS, CDR2 YFSETQ, per germline. The ends were cut back, 4 bases at V and 1 base at J, with 14 bases in the middle. The CDR3 consists of 15 residues. CDR3 sequence: CASSEMEVSNTEAFF. The CDR3 DNA follows: TGCGCCAGCAGCGAAATGGAGGTTTCGAACACTGAAGCTTTCTTT.

J is TRBJ2-2 and V is TRBV7-2; 13 bases match TRBD2. This CDR3 is built from 19 residues. V gave up 4 bases and J gave up 0 bases; unmatched junction bases: 8. Germline lookup yields CDR1 SGHTA and CDR2 FQGNSA. CDR3 coding DNA: TGTGCCAGCAGCTCATCACTAGCGGGGGGGCCCCCGAACACCGGGGAGCTGTTTTTT. Protein product: CASSSSLAGGPPNTGELFF.

This rearrangement joins TRBV9 to TRBJ1-1, with TRBD1 as a possible D gene (5 bases). The ends were cut back, 0 bases at V and 3 bases at J, with 12 bases in the middle. The CDR3 has 15 amino acids. Germline CDR1 SGDLS, CDR2 YYNGEE. The CDR3 sequence is CASSVGSGSDTEAFF. The DNA for the CDR3 is TGTGCCAGCAGCGTAGGCTCAGGGTCGGACACTGAAGCTTTCTTT.

CDR3 sequence (DNA): TGTGCCAGCAGTTACTCCGGGACAGGGATCTACGAGCAGTACTTC. Amino acid sequence: CASSYSGTGIYEQYF. The rearrangement joins TRBV6-5 to TRBJ2-7; 9 nucleotides align to TRBD1. The V gene end was trimmed by 0 bases and the J gene end by 3 bases; junction bases not matched to a gene: 3. Per the germline V gene, CDR1 is MNHEY and CDR2 is SVGAGI. This CDR3 has 15 amino acids.

The chain carries TRBV6-4 and TRBJ1-2, with 8 positions matching TRBD1. This CDR3 comprises 14 residues. Looked up from germline, CDR1 is MRHNA and CDR2 is SNTAGT. The junction had 8 bases not matched to a gene; V was cut back by 4 bases and J by 7 bases. The CDR3 sequence is CASSVEQGDGGYTF. In DNA, the CDR3 is TGTGCCAGCAGTGTAGAACAGGGGGACGGTGGCTACACCTTC.

The count of this clone is one. The V and J genes are TRBV7-2 and TRBJ2-7; 7 positions agree with TRBD2. The CDR3 has 13 residues. Germline loops: CDR1 SGHTA, CDR2 FQGNSA. V was pared by 5 bases and J by 8 bases, with 9 bases of the junction left unmatched. The CDR3 loop is CASSPLSGGQQYF. CDR3 nucleotide sequence: TGTGCCAGCAGCCCCTTATCGGGGGGTCAGCAGTACTTC.

J is TRBJ2-1 and V is TRBV18; 10 bases line up with TRBD1. The ends lost 6 bases at V and 10 bases at J; junction bases unmatched: 9. Germline lookup yields CDR1 KGHSH and CDR2 LQKENI. The CDR3 has 14 amino acids. The CDR3 spells CASSPGTGDREQFF. CDR3 nucleotide sequence: TGTGCCAGCTCCCCCGGGACAGGGGATCGGGAGCAGTTCTTC.

This rearrangement joins TRBV18 to TRBJ1-3; 11 bases line up with TRBD1. This CDR3 contains 16 residues. V lost 0 bases to trimming and J lost 2 bases; unmatched junction nucleotides: 0. Germline CDR1 reads KGHSH; CDR2 reads LQKENI. The CDR3 DNA reads as TGTGCCAGCTCACCACCGGGACAGGGGGCTGGAAACACCATATATTTT. It encodes CASSPPGQGAGNTIYF.

CDR3 sequence (DNA): TGTGCCAGCTCAGGAGGGGAGCTGGAGACCCAGTACTTC. Encoded protein: CASSGGELETQYF. The J gene is TRBJ2-5, the V gene TRBV18; possible D gene TRBD2, 6 bases. The CDR3 contains 13 residues. Germline V CDR1 and CDR2: KGHSH, LQKENI. V was shortened by 5 bases and J by 5 bases, with 12 bases between the two germline ends.

The chain carries TRBV7-2 and TRBJ2-1, with 7 bases lining up with TRBD2. Germline CDR1 SGHTA, CDR2 FQGNSA. Trimming at V came to 2 bases and at J to 3 bases, leaving 4 bases not matched to a gene. The CDR3 runs 15 residues. The CDR3 protein is CASSLTAGRYNEQFF. The CDR3 DNA is TGTGCCAGCAGCTTAACAGCGGGACGCTACAATGAGCAGTTCTTC.

This chain connects TRBV29-1 to TRBJ1-1; no clear D. Germline V gene sequence: CDR1 SQVTM, CDR2 ANQGSEA. CDR3 length equals 10 residues. Trimming cost V 3 bases and J 7 bases, with 6 bases left between them. For the CDR3, the DNA is TGCAGCGTTGAGGCGGGTGAAGCTTTCTTT. It specifies CSVEAGEAFF.

The chain links TRBV7-2 to TRBJ2-1, with 8 bases aligning to TRBD2. V shed 8 bases and J 0 bases; nucleotides not matched to a gene: 6. Germline V CDR1 and CDR2: SGHTA, FQGNSA. This CDR3 is 15 amino acids long. The CDR3 DNA follows: TGTGCCAGCGGACCGGGGGGGAGCTCCTACAATGAGCAGTTCTTC. Its protein product is CASGPGGSSYNEQFF.

The chain carries TRBV19 and TRBJ2-7; possible D gene TRBD2, 5 bases. The CDR3 runs 17 residues. CDR1 is LNHDA and CDR2 is SQIVND in the germline V gene (reference sequence). Trimming took 2 bases from V and 3 from J, leaving 20 bases between them. In DNA form, the CDR3 reads TGTGCCAGTAGTATAATTAACGAGGGAAATCTGCGCTACGAGCAGTACTTC. Translating it yields CASSIINEGNLRYEQYF.

This chain connects TRBV5-6 to TRBJ2-4; 9 positions agree with TRBD2. Trimming cost V 1 base and J 3 bases; bases outside gene matches: 14. Germline lookup yields CDR1 SGHDT and CDR2 YYEEEE. CDR3 length: 19 amino acids. The DNA of the CDR3 is TGTGCCAGCAGCTTGCTATCTGCGGGAGGGCCTATTAACAAAAACATTCAGTACTTC. Translating it yields CASSLLSAGGPINKNIQYF.